This TCR beta chain was identified in a study of spatial heterogeneity in lung cancer. Each molecule of TCR cDNA was tagged with one unique molecular identifier. In TCRdb, the 5' RACE reads were re-called with MiXCR into one record per CDR3 protein. Altogether about 30,000 distinct CDR3 sequences are present, 8.4% being singletons, with the ten largest covering under 40%. CDR1 and CDR2 from the germline V gene are SGHNT and YENEEA. The CDR3 totals 16 residues. V lost 5 bases and J lost 0, with 14 bases in between. Time point here: sample taken at primary tumor resection. Tumor, nontumor lung or frozen PBMC supplied whole RNA, sequenced without sorting. The donors were approximately 70 patients with non-small cell lung cancer that was early-stage and untreated. This clonotype came up many times.

The V gene is TRBV11-3, the J gene TRBJ2-1, with D maybe TRBD2 (6 bases). Here the sequenced sample was PBMCs, taken at surgery. This TCR was recovered from a female donor with early-stage non-small cell lung cancer. CDR3 amino acids: CASSARDFGSYNEQFF. The CDR3 coding sequence is TGTGCCAGCAGCGCCCGGGACTTCGGCTCCTACAATGAGCAGTTCTTC.